Detailed here is one T cell receptor (beta chain). The target antigen is unknown. Expressed TCRB transcripts were sequenced, since all the RNA that had been isolated was reverse transcribed. About 3.57 million reads per sample on average were obtained from naive, central memory and regulatory T cell samples. Here immunoSEQ multiplex PCR was the method, and the copy in TCRdb shows in-frame clones only, minus some. Of 400,000 or so clones in the sample, over 8.5% were seen once. The entry originates in a study of beta chain features in type 1 diabetes. This CDR3 has 15 residues. In germline, CDR1 is MNHNS, CDR2 SASEGT. V trimming: 10 bases; J trimming: 3 bases; junction bases outside the gene matches: 9. Notes on the study in general: For patients, the naive, central memory and Treg TCRB repertoires appeared more alike than for healthy donors. In every one of the four CD4+ subsets, TCRB CDR3s were moderately but significantly shorter in Type 1 diabetes patients. It was possible that PCR favored shorter templates, equally so in patients and controls.

Central memory, naive, regulatory and stem cell-like memory CD4+ cells were sorted by CD45RO/CCR7/CD25/CD127/CD95/CD27. The rearrangement links TRBV6-1 to TRBJ1-5, with 10 bases lining up with TRBD1. The sequenced sample consisted of central memory CD4+ T cells from blood. The sequence was collected from a man aged 25-45 years with type 1 diabetes. CDR3 in amino acids: CANDRGLTNNQPQHF. CDR3 sequence (DNA): TGTGCCAACGACAGGGGGCTAACGAACAATCAGCCCCAGCATTTT.